The 12 T cell receptor beta chains listed next were all sequenced from one sample in a study of shared clonotypes between healthy human individuals. TCRdb's copy holds only in-frame clones and misses some; the assay was immunoSEQ multiplex PCR. The data contain millions of clones, roughly 94% of them singletons. The specimen sequenced was naive CD4+ T cells sorted from blood. Subset meaning: CD45RA+ positively selected. The source of these receptors is a man younger than 30 in good health.

This clone has only one observation. The chain couples TRBV4-1 to TRBJ2-5; 14 bases map to TRBD2. CDR1 and CDR2 (germline): MGHRA, YSYEKL. The CDR3 loop spans 16 amino acids. V trimming: 1 base; J trimming: 4 bases; junction bases outside the gene matches: 2. The CDR3 bases are TGCGCCAGCAGCCAAGGGACTAGCGGGGGGAGAGAGACCCAGTACTTC. Its translation: CASSQGTSGGRETQYF.

The chain employs TRBV30 and TRBJ2-3; a weak D match, TRBD1 (5 bases). This CDR3 spans 14 amino acids. V lost 0 bases to trimming and J lost 3 bases, with 10 bases between them. Per the germline V gene, CDR1 is GTSNPN and CDR2 is SVGIG (reference sequence). CDR3 DNA: TGTGCCTGGAGTGTGACAGTGGGAACAGATACGCAGTATTTT. The encoded protein is CAWSVTVGTDTQYF.

The chain carries TRBV6-1 and TRBJ1-2; no reliable D call. The CDR3 is 13 amino acids. Trimming left V 6 bases short and J 6 bases short, with 14 bases between. Looked up from germline, CDR1 is MNHNS and CDR2 is SASEGT. CDR3 sequence reads: CASSGTRTHGYTF. CDR3 DNA sequence: TGTGCCAGCAGCGGCACCCGGACCCATGGCTACACCTTC.

The genes are TRBV30 and TRBJ2-7, with D hard to call. This CDR3 has 13 residues. V was cut by 0 bases and J by 2 bases, with 8 bases left in between. Germline CDR1 is GTSNPN and CDR2 is SVGIG (reference sequence). The CDR3 DNA is TGTGCCTGGAGTGTAGGGAATCCCTACGAGCAGTACTTC. Protein sequence: CAWSVGNPYEQYF.

The rearrangement links TRBV10-3 to TRBJ2-7; the match to TRBD1 covers 8 bases. The CDR3 contains 14 residues. Losses at the gene ends were 6 bases for V and 1 base for J; bases not matched to a gene: 5. CDR1 ENHRY and CDR2 SYGVKD come from the germline V gene. The CDR3 sequence is CAISGQGRSYEQYF. In nucleotides, the CDR3 is TGTGCCATCAGCGGACAGGGAAGGTCCTACGAGCAGTACTTC.

The rearrangement uses TRBV7-9 and TRBJ2-7; D uncertain. Trimming took off 1 base at V and 3 bases at J, with 4 bases between the two ends. Germline CDR1 and CDR2: SEHNR and FQNEAQ (reference sequence). This CDR3 contains 12 residues. The CDR3 bases are TGTGCCAGCAGCTTAGAGATCTACGAGCAGTACTTC. It encodes CASSLEIYEQYF.

The chain recombines TRBV30 with TRBJ1-2; possibly TRBD1 for D (5 bases). The germline gives CDR1 GTSNPN, CDR2 SVGIG (reference sequence). The V gene lost 3 bases and the J gene lost 4 bases, with 12 bases spanning the gap. This CDR3 comprises 13 residues. CDR3 sequence reads: CAWRGGTTYGYTF. The CDR3 nucleotides are TGTGCCTGGAGGGGGGGGACCACCTATGGCTACACCTTC.

V is TRBV11-3 and J is TRBJ2-5, with 8 positions matching TRBD1. The CDR3 length is 16 residues. Unmatched junction bases numbered 9, after V lost 5 bases and J lost 1 base. CDR1 and CDR2 from the germline V gene are SGHNT and YENEEA. Here the CDR3 DNA reads TGTGCCAGCAGCCAGAGGACAGGGACCGTCCAAGAGACCCAGTACTTC. Amino acids: CASSQRTGTVQETQYF.

Written as DNA, the CDR3 is TGTGCCAGTAGTATTTACGGGACCGGGACCTACGAGCAGTACTTC. Its translation: CASSIYGTGTYEQYF. This rearrangement joins TRBV19 to TRBJ2-7, with D tentatively TRBD1 or TRBD2 (5 bases each). This CDR3 contains 15 residues. Germline values: CDR1 LNHDA, CDR2 SQIVND (reference sequence). V was shortened by 3 bases and J by 2 bases, with 14 bases between the two germline ends.

CDR3 DNA: TGTGCCATCAGTGAGGGGGGACAGGCCAAAAACTATGGCTACACCTTC. Encoded protein: CAISEGGQAKNYGYTF. The chain is built from TRBV10-3 and TRBJ1-2; 8 nucleotides agree with TRBD1. The ends lost 2 bases at V and 2 bases at J; junction bases unmatched: 7. CDR3 length: 16 residues. Germline V CDR1 and CDR2: ENHRY, SYGVKD.

With regard to this clone: The sample holds other DNA sequences that translate to the same CDR3. This sequence joins TRBV5-1 and TRBJ2-3; D unclear. The germline CDR1 and CDR2 sequences are SGHRS and YFSETQ. The V end lost 4 bases, the J end lost 0 bases, and 6 bases lay between the germline ends. This CDR3 spans 13 amino acids. CDR3 amino acids: CASSPGSTDTQYF. The CDR3 DNA reads as TGCGCCAGCAGCCCTGGGAGCACAGATACGCAGTATTTT.

The CDR3 here is CASSLAGRLNQPQHF. In nucleotides, the CDR3 is TGTGCCAGCAGCTTAGCTGGCCGTCTCAATCAGCCCCAGCATTTT. The genes are TRBV11-2 and TRBJ1-5; D unclear. There are 15 residues in the CDR3. V was pared by 1 base and J by 3 bases, with 10 bases between. The V gene's germline CDR1 is SGHAT and CDR2 FQNNGV. The full variable domain, in which reference TRBV11-2 and TRBJ1-5 provide the parts outside the CDR3, is EAGVAQSPRYKIIEKRQSVAFWCNPISGHATLYWYQQILGQGPKLLIQFQNNGVVDDSQLPKDRFSAERLKGVDSTLKIQPAKLEDSAVYLCASSLAGRLNQPQHFGDGTRLSIL.